These T cell receptor beta chains were read from a single sample in a study of Tregs in tolerant kidney transplant recipients. TCRdb's table, derived via immunoSEQ multiplex PCR, lists solely in-frame clones and lacks some. The sample has some 55,000 clones, 80% to 90% seen once. This sample comprised Tregs from blood, obtained before the transplant. These receptors all come from a human donor who received a combined kidney and bone marrow transplant. Each CDR3 is given with its conserved first and last residue. Fields, in order: V gene, D gene, clone size, CDR3 length, J gene, CDR3 DNA, CDR3 protein. D genes are given only for firm matches. A row's size may be missing; if present it is once, few, many or a size class.

v_gene: TRBV28
d_gene: .
abundance: .
len: 15
j_gene: TRBJ2-7
CDR3nt: TGTGCCAGCAGTCGGCTCCGGAGGGTTTCCTACGAGCAGTACTTC
CDR3aa: CASSRLRRVSYEQYF

v_gene: TRBV5-4
d_gene: TRBD1
abundance: .
len: 15
j_gene: TRBJ2-7
CDR3nt: TGTGCCAGCAGCGACCGGGACAGGGCATCCTACGAGCAGTACTTC
CDR3aa: CASSDRDRASYEQYF

v_gene: TRBV4-1
d_gene: TRBD2
abundance: .
len: 15
j_gene: TRBJ2-5
CDR3nt: TGCGCCAGCAGCCAGACGGGACTAGCGGAAGAGACCCAGTACTTC
CDR3aa: CASSQTGLAEETQYF

v_gene: TRBV28
d_gene: .
abundance: .
len: 18
j_gene: TRBJ1-6
CDR3nt: TGTGCCAGCAGGAAAGGGGAATACCGATGGGGAGGCGTATCACCCCTCCACTTT
CDR3aa: CASRKGEYRWGGVSPLHF

v_gene: TRBV27
d_gene: .
abundance: .
len: 10
j_gene: TRBJ1-2
CDR3nt: TGTGCCAGCACGAACTATGGCTACACCTTC
CDR3aa: CASTNYGYTF

v_gene: TRBV14
d_gene: .
abundance: .
len: 13
j_gene: TRBJ1-2
CDR3nt: TGTGCCAGCAGCCAATTCCGGGCCTATGGCTACACCTTC
CDR3aa: CASSQFRAYGYTF

v_gene: TRBV6-5
d_gene: .
abundance: .
len: 12
j_gene: TRBJ1-2
CDR3nt: TGTGCCAGCAGGTATAGCAGCTATGGCTACACCTTC
CDR3aa: CASRYSSYGYTF

v_gene: TRBV5-1
d_gene: .
abundance: .
len: 15
j_gene: TRBJ1-4
CDR3nt: TGCGCCAGCAGCTTGGGGGTAACAGCTAATGAAAAACTGTTTTTT
CDR3aa: CASSLGVTANEKLFF

v_gene: TRBV19
d_gene: .
abundance: .
len: 12
j_gene: TRBJ2-1
CDR3nt: TGTGCCAGTAGTACCCATAAGGGTGAGCAGTTCTTC
CDR3aa: CASSTHKGEQFF

v_gene: TRBV9
d_gene: .
abundance: .
len: 14
j_gene: TRBJ2-3
CDR3nt: TGTGCCAGCAGCGTAGCGGATAGCACAGATACGCAGTATTTT
CDR3aa: CASSVADSTDTQYF

v_gene: TRBV15
d_gene: .
abundance: .
len: 14
j_gene: TRBJ1-1
CDR3nt: TGTGCCACCAGCTGGGACCAATTGAACACTGAAGCTTTCTTT
CDR3aa: CATSWDQLNTEAFF

v_gene: TRBV7-9
d_gene: .
abundance: few
len: 15
j_gene: TRBJ1-5
CDR3nt: TGTGCCAGCAGCTTAGAAAATCCAGGGAGGGAGCCCCAGCATTTT
CDR3aa: CASSLENPGREPQHF

v_gene: TRBV2
d_gene: .
abundance: few
len: 17
j_gene: TRBJ2-1
CDR3nt: TGTGCCAGCATCCGGAAGACAGCCTTCCTGACCTACAATGAGCAGTTCTTC
CDR3aa: CASIRKTAFLTYNEQFF

v_gene: TRBV7-8
d_gene: .
abundance: .
len: 12
j_gene: TRBJ2-7
CDR3nt: TGTGCCAGCGGGGAGGCCTCCTACGAGCAGTACTTC
CDR3aa: CASGEASYEQYF

v_gene: TRBV27
d_gene: .
abundance: .
len: 13
j_gene: TRBJ1-5
CDR3nt: TGTGCCAGCAGTTTATGGCGTGGTCAGCCCCAGCATTTT
CDR3aa: CASSLWRGQPQHF

v_gene: TRBV28
d_gene: TRBD2
abundance: .
len: 15
j_gene: TRBJ2-1
CDR3nt: TGTGCCAGCAGCAATAGCGGGACCTCCTACAATGAGCAGTTCTTC
CDR3aa: CASSNSGTSYNEQFF

v_gene: TRBV6-4
d_gene: TRBD1
abundance: few
len: 14
j_gene: TRBJ1-6
CDR3nt: TGTGCCAGCAGGAGGACAGGGTTCAATTCACCCCTCCACTTT
CDR3aa: CASRRTGFNSPLHF

v_gene: TRBV5-1
d_gene: .
abundance: few
len: 14
j_gene: TRBJ2-2
CDR3nt: TGCGCCAGCAGATGGGACGTTGGGACCGGGGAGCTGTTTTTT
CDR3aa: CASRWDVGTGELFF

v_gene: TRBV29-1
d_gene: .
abundance: .
len: 14
j_gene: TRBJ2-1
CDR3nt: TGCAGCGTTGAATGGTGGGGTTCCTACAATGAGCAGTTCTTC
CDR3aa: CSVEWWGSYNEQFF

v_gene: TRBV13
d_gene: .
abundance: .
len: 14
j_gene: TRBJ1-1
CDR3nt: TGTGCCAGCAGCTTAGGAGCAGGGAGCACTGAAGCTTTCTTT
CDR3aa: CASSLGAGSTEAFF

v_gene: TRBV28
d_gene: .
abundance: .
len: 16
j_gene: TRBJ2-1
CDR3nt: TGTGCCAGCAGTTTTGGGGGTATCGCGGGGACCAATGAGCAGTTCTTC
CDR3aa: CASSFGGIAGTNEQFF

v_gene: TRBV28
d_gene: TRBD1
abundance: .
len: 16
j_gene: TRBJ1-1
CDR3nt: TGTGCCAGCAGTTTATGGGGGACAGGGCGGGACACTGAAGCTTTCTTT
CDR3aa: CASSLWGTGRDTEAFF

v_gene: TRBV6-5
d_gene: .
abundance: few
len: 15
j_gene: TRBJ2-7
CDR3nt: TGTGCCAGCAGTTACCTCGGGGGGCCCTCCTACGAGCAGTACTTC
CDR3aa: CASSYLGGPSYEQYF

v_gene: TRBV19
d_gene: .
abundance: .
len: 13
j_gene: TRBJ1-4
CDR3nt: TGTGCCAGTAGTCGGACAGCTAATGAAAAACTGTTTTTT
CDR3aa: CASSRTANEKLFF

v_gene: TRBV6-6
d_gene: .
abundance: few
len: 15
j_gene: TRBJ2-7
CDR3nt: TGTGCCAGCAGTTACTCGGGTCAGGGACCGTACGAGCAGTACTTC
CDR3aa: CASSYSGQGPYEQYF

v_gene: TRBV11-2
d_gene: .
abundance: .
len: 14
j_gene: TRBJ2-7
CDR3nt: TGTGCCAGCAGCTTAGAGTCCAGAACCTACGAGCAGTACTTC
CDR3aa: CASSLESRTYEQYF

v_gene: TRBV4-3
d_gene: .
abundance: .
len: 15
j_gene: TRBJ2-1
CDR3nt: TGCGCCAGCAGCCAAGAAGGGGCAGGGAACAATGAGCAGTTCTTC
CDR3aa: CASSQEGAGNNEQFF

v_gene: TRBV5-4
d_gene: TRBD2
abundance: .
len: 15
j_gene: TRBJ2-1
CDR3nt: TGTGCCAGCAGGTCGCGACTAGCGGGTTCGGATGAGCAGTTCTTC
CDR3aa: CASRSRLAGSDEQFF

v_gene: TRBV5-1
d_gene: TRBD2
abundance: .
len: 14
j_gene: TRBJ2-1
CDR3nt: TGCGCCAGCAGCTCGAACCATCCGGGACTATTAGAGTTCTTC
CDR3aa: CASSSNHPGLLEFF

v_gene: TRBV7-2
d_gene: .
abundance: few
len: 13
j_gene: TRBJ1-1
CDR3nt: TGTGCCAGCAGCTTAGGGTTCACCGCGGGGGCTTTCTTT
CDR3aa: CASSLGFTAGAFF

v_gene: TRBV5-6
d_gene: TRBD2
abundance: .
len: 16
j_gene: TRBJ2-5
CDR3nt: TGTGCCAGCAGCTTGATCAAGCGGGGCCTACAAGAGACCCAGTACTTC
CDR3aa: CASSLIKRGLQETQYF

v_gene: TRBV19
d_gene: TRBD1
abundance: .
len: 14
j_gene: TRBJ1-1
CDR3nt: TGCGCCAGTAGTCCGCGGACAGGGGCCACTGAAGCTTTCTTT
CDR3aa: CASSPRTGATEAFF

v_gene: TRBV28
d_gene: TRBD2
abundance: .
len: 17
j_gene: TRBJ2-2
CDR3nt: TGTGCCAGCAATCCCCGGGGACTAGCGGGAGGGACCGGGGAGCTGTTTTTT
CDR3aa: CASNPRGLAGGTGELFF

v_gene: TRBV19
d_gene: .
abundance: .
len: 14
j_gene: TRBJ1-5
CDR3nt: TGTGCCAGTAGACAGGCCCGCTTTGATCAGCCCCAGCATTTT
CDR3aa: CASRQARFDQPQHF

v_gene: TRBV6-1
d_gene: .
abundance: .
len: 14
j_gene: TRBJ1-4
CDR3nt: TGTGCCAGCAGGCGCGGGACTTCAAGTGAAAAACTGTTTTTT
CDR3aa: CASRRGTSSEKLFF

v_gene: TRBV7-8
d_gene: .
abundance: .
len: 15
j_gene: TRBJ2-2
CDR3nt: TGTGCCAGCAGCTTATTGGGTATAGGCTCCGGGGAGCTGTTTTTT
CDR3aa: CASSLLGIGSGELFF

v_gene: TRBV9
d_gene: .
abundance: .
len: 18
j_gene: TRBJ1-1
CDR3nt: TGTGCCAGCAGCGTCGGTTCGGCCCCGAGACCTGGTTACACTGAAGCTTTCTTT
CDR3aa: CASSVGSAPRPGYTEAFF

v_gene: TRBV7-6
d_gene: .
abundance: .
len: 14
j_gene: TRBJ2-2
CDR3nt: TGTGCCAGCAGCTTTATGGGGGCGACCGGGGAGCTGTTTTTT
CDR3aa: CASSFMGATGELFF

v_gene: TRBV7-2
d_gene: .
abundance: .
len: 15
j_gene: TRBJ1-2
CDR3nt: TGTGCCAGCAGCTTAGGATCCGGGGGCAGCTATGGCTACACCTTC
CDR3aa: CASSLGSGGSYGYTF

v_gene: TRBV18
d_gene: .
abundance: .
len: 14
j_gene: TRBJ2-7
CDR3nt: TGTGCCAGCTCACCCCTCAGGGACCGTAGGGAGCAGTACTTC
CDR3aa: CASSPLRDRREQYF

v_gene: TRBV4-1
d_gene: .
abundance: .
len: 16
j_gene: TRBJ1-5
CDR3nt: TGCGCCAGCAGCCACGCCCGGACAGTTAGCAATCAGCCCCAGCATTTT
CDR3aa: CASSHARTVSNQPQHF

v_gene: TRBV10-3
d_gene: TRBD2
abundance: few
len: 14
j_gene: TRBJ2-3
CDR3nt: TGTGCCATCAGGGGACTAGCGGGGGGAGATACGCAGTATTTT
CDR3aa: CAIRGLAGGDTQYF

v_gene: TRBV7-2
d_gene: .
abundance: .
len: 13
j_gene: TRBJ1-5
CDR3nt: TGTGCCAGCAGCTTAGGGGCCAATCAGCCCCAGCATTTT
CDR3aa: CASSLGANQPQHF

v_gene: TRBV6-6
d_gene: .
abundance: .
len: 13
j_gene: TRBJ1-3
CDR3nt: TGTGCCAGCAGTCGACCAACGCCGGACACCATATATTTT
CDR3aa: CASSRPTPDTIYF